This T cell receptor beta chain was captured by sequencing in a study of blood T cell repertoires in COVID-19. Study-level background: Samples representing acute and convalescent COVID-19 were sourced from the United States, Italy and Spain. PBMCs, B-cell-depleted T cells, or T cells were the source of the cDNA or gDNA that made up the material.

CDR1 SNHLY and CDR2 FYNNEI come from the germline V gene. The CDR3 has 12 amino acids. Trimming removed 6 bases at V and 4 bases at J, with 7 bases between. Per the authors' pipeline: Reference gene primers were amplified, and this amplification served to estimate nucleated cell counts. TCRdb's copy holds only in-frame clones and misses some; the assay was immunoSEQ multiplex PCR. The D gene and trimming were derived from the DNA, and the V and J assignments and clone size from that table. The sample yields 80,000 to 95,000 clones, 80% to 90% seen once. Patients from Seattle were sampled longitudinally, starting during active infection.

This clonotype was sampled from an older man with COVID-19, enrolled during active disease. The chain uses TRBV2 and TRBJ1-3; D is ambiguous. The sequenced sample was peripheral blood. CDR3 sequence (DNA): TGTGCCAGCAGATTGGCCGGAAACACCATATATTTT. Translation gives CASRLAGNTIYF.